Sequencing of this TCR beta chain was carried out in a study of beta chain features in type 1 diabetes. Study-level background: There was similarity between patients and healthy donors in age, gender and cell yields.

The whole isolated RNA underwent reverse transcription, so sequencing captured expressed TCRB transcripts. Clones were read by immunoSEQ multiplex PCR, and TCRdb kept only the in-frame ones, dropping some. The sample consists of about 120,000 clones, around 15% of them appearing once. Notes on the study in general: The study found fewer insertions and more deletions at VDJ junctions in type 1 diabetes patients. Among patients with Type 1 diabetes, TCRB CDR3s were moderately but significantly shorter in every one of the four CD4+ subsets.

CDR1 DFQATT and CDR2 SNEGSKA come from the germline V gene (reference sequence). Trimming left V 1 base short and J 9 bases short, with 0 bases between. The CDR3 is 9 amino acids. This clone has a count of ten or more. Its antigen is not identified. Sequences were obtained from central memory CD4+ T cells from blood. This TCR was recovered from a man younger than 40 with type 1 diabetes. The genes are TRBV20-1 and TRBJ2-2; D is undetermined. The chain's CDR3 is CSARGELFF. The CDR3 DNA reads TGCAGTGCTAGAGGGGAGCTGTTTTTT.